The clone carrying this T cell receptor beta chain has only one observation. Its antigen is still unknown. This entry is derived from a study of T cell responses to AZD1222 COVID-19 vaccine. Study observations and caveats: Sampling captured repertoires only after the peak T cell response. Donors were largely white British and mainly female; clonal diversity was possibly underestimated.

The protocol was immunoSEQ multiplex PCR, while the TCRdb copy is restricted to in-frame clones and leaves out a portion. The table includes roughly 140,000 clones, about 91% detected once. V was cut by 0 bases and J by 4 bases, with 9 bases left in between. This CDR3 has 15 residues. Germline V gene lookup returns CDR1 MNHNS and CDR2 SASEGT. The sample in question was peripheral blood, obtained on day 0 of AZD1222 vaccination. This chain joins TRBV6-1 and TRBJ2-2; D remains unclear. This clonotype was obtained from an adult in good health. The CDR3 DNA is TGTGCCAGCAGTGAAGCATTTAAGTTCACCGGGGAGCTGTTTTTT. Protein: CASSEAFKFTGELFF.